One T cell receptor (beta chain) is described in this entry. TCRdb's table, derived via immunoSEQ multiplex PCR, lists solely in-frame clones and lacks some. This table has 120,000 to 150,000 clones, around 87% appearing once. The data are from a study of blood T cell repertoires in COVID-19. Study context: Researchers got acute and convalescent COVID-19 samples from the United States, Italy and Spain.

Between the trimmed V and J ends, which lost 0 bases and 3 bases, there was a span of 11 bases. The CDR3 is 16 amino acids. Germline-derived CDR1 and CDR2 are SEHNR and FQNEAQ (reference sequence). The genes are TRBV7-9 and TRBJ2-2; D gene uncertain. The sample taken for sequencing was peripheral blood. The source of this sequence is a middle-aged woman with acute or convalescent COVID-19. CDR3 residues: CASSLAPRIDTGELFF. The CDR3 nucleotides are TGTGCCAGCAGCTTAGCGCCGCGGATTGACACCGGGGAGCTGTTTTTT.